The 22 T cell receptor beta chains in this list originate from one sample, sequenced in a study of CD4 T cells in relation to SARS-CoV-2 and coronaviruses. Using immunoSEQ multiplex PCR, the repertoire was profiled, and TCRdb retains in-frame clones only, with some absent. Of some 60,000 clones listed, about 91% are singletons. Source material: naive CD4+ T cells from PBMCs. Subset of the sample: naive CD4+ T cells isolated by negative enrichment. These receptors all come from an adult with COVID-19.

This chain links TRBV3-1 (or the pseudogene TRBV3-2) with TRBJ2-3; possible D gene TRBD1, 6 bases. V was cut by 3 bases and J by 2 bases, with 15 bases left in between. CDR3 length: 16 residues. CDR1 and CDR2 from the germline V gene are LGHDT and YNNKEL (reference sequence). CDR3 region: CASSHLKGQPTDTQYF. The CDR3 coding sequence is TGTGCCAGCAGCCACCTGAAGGGACAACCCACAGATACGCAGTATTTT.

CDR3 in DNA: TGTGCCAGCAGAGAAATGGCAGGGAACGGGGAGCTGTTTTTT. The encoded protein is CASREMAGNGELFF. The chain links TRBV11-2 to TRBJ2-2, with D maybe TRBD1 (5 bases). The CDR3 runs to 14 residues. Trimming left V 6 bases short and J 7 bases short, with 15 bases between. Germline lookup yields CDR1 SGHAT and CDR2 FQNNGV.

This clone is a singleton in its sample. The rearrangement joins TRBV2 to TRBJ2-1, with 7 bases lining up with TRBD1. Trimming took 7 bases from V and 5 from J; bases not matched to a gene: 11. Germline V gene data show CDR1 as SNHLY and CDR2 as FYNNEI. The CDR3 sequence is 15 residues long. CDR3 bases: TGTGCCAGCACAGGGGGTAGGACACCAAACAATGAGCAGTTCTTC. It codes for CASTGGRTPNNEQFF. Variable domain in full (rest from reference TRBV2 and TRBJ2-1): EPEVTQTPSHQVTQMGQEVILRCVPISNHLYFYWYRQILGQKVEFLVSFYNNEISEKSEIFDDQFSVERPDGSNFTLKIRSTKLEDSAMYFCASTGGRTPNNEQFFGPGTRLTVL.

The chain links TRBV27 to TRBJ2-1; 16 nucleotides agree with TRBD2. The CDR3 sequence is 15 residues long. Germline values: CDR1 MNHEY, CDR2 SMNVEV (reference sequence). With 2 bases clipped from V and 9 bases from J, the junction kept 1 base outside the gene matches. In DNA, the CDR3 is TGTGCCAGCAGTTTAGGGACTAGCGGGAGGGGTGAGCAGTTCTTC. It translates to CASSLGTSGRGEQFF.

This chain links TRBV19 with TRBJ2-7, with 9 bases matching TRBD1. The CDR3 is 14 amino acids. Trimming at V came to 4 bases and at J to 4 bases, leaving 5 bases not matched to a gene. CDR1 and CDR2 from the germline V gene are LNHDA and SQIVND (reference sequence). CDR3 DNA sequence: TGTGCCAGTAGTAGACAGGGGGTAGGGTACGAGCAGTACTTC. Its translation is CASSRQGVGYEQYF. Variable domain in full (rest from reference TRBV19 and TRBJ2-7): DGGITQSPKYLFRKEGQNVTLSCEQNLNHDAMYWYRQDPGQGLRLIYYSQIVNDFQKGDIAEGYSVSREKKESFPLTVTSAQKNPTAFYLCASSRQGVGYEQYFGPGTRLTVT.

This clone was detected only once. The chain joins TRBV9 to TRBJ2-4; D remains unclear. There are 14 residues in the CDR3. CDR1 is SGDLS and CDR2 is YYNGEE in the germline V gene. V lost 0 bases and J 3 bases, leaving 7 bases between the germline ends. CDR3 amino acids: CASSVAPIKNIQYF. CDR3 nucleotide sequence: TGTGCCAGCAGCGTAGCGCCCATCAAAAACATTCAGTACTTC.

This chain joins TRBV11-3 and TRBJ2-2; D may correspond to TRBD1 or TRBD2 (5 bases each). Germline V gene data show CDR1 as SGHNT and CDR2 as YENEEA. This CDR3 comprises 17 residues. Trimming cost V 5 bases and J 1 base, with 17 bases left between them. The CDR3 sequence is CASSQGPWGMNTGELFF. The CDR3 nucleotides are TGTGCCAGCAGCCAGGGACCATGGGGGATGAACACCGGGGAGCTGTTTTTT.

The CDR3 loop reads CASSFVTGPNEQFF. CDR3 in DNA: TGTGCCAGCAGCTTTGTTACAGGCCCCAATGAGCAGTTCTTC. The rearrangement links TRBV7-9 to TRBJ2-1; a possible D gene is TRBD1 (5 bases). CDR3 length: 14 amino acids. Trimming took 3 bases from V and 6 from J, leaving 12 bases between them. The germline CDR1 and CDR2 sequences are SEHNR and FQNEAQ (reference sequence).

This clone showed up just a few times. The chain employs TRBV3-1 (or the pseudogene TRBV3-2) and TRBJ2-1; D call uncertain. The ends were cut back, 3 bases at V and 8 bases at J, with 8 bases in the middle. The CDR3 has 12 residues. The V gene's germline CDR1 is LGHDT and CDR2 YNNKEL (reference sequence). The CDR3 region has the DNA TGTGCCAGCAGCCATTCGAGGCATGAGCAGTTCTTC. It yields the protein CASSHSRHEQFF.

The rearrangement joins TRBV19 to TRBJ2-2; no firm D call. This CDR3 contains 15 residues. The germline gives CDR1 LNHDA, CDR2 SQIVND (reference sequence). Trimming removed 10 bases at V and 0 bases at J, with 15 bases between. The CDR3 DNA follows: TGTGCCACCACCCCTATAGGCTCGAACACCGGGGAGCTGTTTTTT. As protein: CATTPIGSNTGELFF.

This rearrangement joins TRBV28 to TRBJ2-7, with unresolved D. V was clipped by 6 bases and J by 2 bases, with 17 bases between them. Germline V gene data show CDR1 as MDHEN and CDR2 as SYDVKM. CDR3 length equals 15 residues. In nucleotides, the CDR3 is TGTGCCAGCAGGAGACCGGGCCCAGAAGCCTACGAGCAGTACTTC. Protein sequence: CASRRPGPEAYEQYF.

This sequence joins TRBV28 and TRBJ1-5; D possibly corresponds to TRBD1 (5 bases). Trimming took 11 bases from V and 5 from J, leaving 13 bases between them. The CDR3 is 12 residues long. Germline-derived CDR1 and CDR2 are MDHEN and SYDVKM. The CDR3 coding sequence is TGTGCCGGTCAGGGTCGTTATCAGCCCCAGCATTTT. Amino acid sequence: CAGQGRYQPQHF.

The chain couples TRBV25-1 to TRBJ1-5, with 7 bases fitting TRBD1. Trimming took 6 bases from V and 4 from J; bases not matched to a gene: 3. CDR3 size: 13 residues. Germline V gene sequence: CDR1 MGHDK, CDR2 SYGVNS. The CDR3 bases are TGTGCCAGCAGCCCAGGGGGGAATCAGCCCCAGCATTTT. Protein product: CASSPGGNQPQHF.

This chain uses TRBV28 with TRBJ2-6; D possibly corresponds to TRBD1 (5 bases). This CDR3 is built from 20 residues. V was trimmed by 4 bases and J by 1 base, leaving 23 bases between them. From germline, CDR1 is MDHEN and CDR2 SYDVKM. The DNA of the CDR3 is TGTGCCAGCAGTTCCTCGACAGCATCTCGATGGGATTCTGGGGCCAACGTCCTGACTTTC. Encoded protein: CASSSSTASRWDSGANVLTF. Supplemented by reference TRBV28 and TRBJ2-6, the full variable domain reads DVKVTQSSRYLVKRTGEKVFLECVQDMDHENMFWYRQDPGLGLRLIYFSYDVKMKEKGDIPEGYSVSREKKERFSLILESASTNQTSMYLCASSSSTASRWDSGANVLTFGAGSRLTVL.

This chain connects TRBV19 to TRBJ1-3; D is unresolved. Trimming removed 11 bases from V and 4 bases from J, with 12 bases in between. The length of the CDR3 is 12 residues. Germline V gene data show CDR1 as LNHDA and CDR2 as SQIVND (reference sequence). Here the CDR3 DNA reads TGTGCCCCCGGTTCACGAGGAAACACCATATATTTT. Protein product: CAPGSRGNTIYF.

This clone appeared once. The chain combines TRBV3-1 (or the pseudogene TRBV3-2) with TRBJ2-2; 9 positions agree with TRBD1. J gave up 1 base and V 3 bases, and 3 bases lay outside the gene matches. Germline V gene lookup returns CDR1 LGHDT and CDR2 YNNKEL (reference sequence). CDR3 length: 16 residues. The CDR3 DNA reads TGTGCCAGCAGCCATTGGGGACAGGGGAACACCGGGGAGCTGTTTTTT. Protein product: CASSHWGQGNTGELFF.

This rearrangement joins TRBV28 to TRBJ2-7; 7 nucleotides line up with TRBD1. CDR3 length equals 14 residues. The ends lost 4 bases at V and 7 bases at J; junction bases unmatched: 10. The germline V gene has CDR1 MDHEN and CDR2 SYDVKM. This chain's CDR3 is CASSSGTAWREQYF. The CDR3 bases are TGTGCCAGCAGTTCCGGGACAGCGTGGCGGGAGCAGTACTTC.

CDR3 bases: TGCGCCAGCAGCTTGACCCAATGGTCAGCCCTCCACTTT. Its protein product is CASSLTQWSALHF. V is TRBV5-1 and J is TRBJ1-6; no reliable D call. Germline-derived CDR1 and CDR2 are SGHRS and YFSETQ. The CDR3 loop spans 13 amino acids. V lost 1 base, J lost 14 bases, and 13 bases lay in between. Supplemented by reference TRBV5-1 and TRBJ1-6, the full variable domain reads KAGVTQTPRYLIKTRGQQVTLSCSPISGHRSVSWYQQTPGQGLQFLFEYFSETQRNKGNFPGRFSGRQFSNSRSEMNVSTLELGDSALYLCASSLTQWSALHFGNGTRLTVT.

The chain is built from TRBV30 and TRBJ2-2; TRBD1 is a possible D gene (5 bases). The CDR3 is made up of 15 amino acids. Germline values: CDR1 GTSNPN, CDR2 SVGIG (reference sequence). V was cut by 2 bases and J by 6 bases, with 16 bases left in between. CDR3 DNA: TGTGCCTGGAGTATTATGGTTAGGGGCCCCGGGGAGCTGTTTTTT. It yields the protein CAWSIMVRGPGELFF.

The table lists this clone with a few counts. The V gene is TRBV5-1, the J gene TRBJ1-2; weak D call: TRBD1 (6 bases). Germline assignment: CDR1 SGHRS and CDR2 YFSETQ. V was cut by 0 bases and J by 8 bases, with 11 bases left in between. The CDR3 contains 13 residues. The CDR3: CASSLVQGQGYTF. The CDR3 DNA reads as TGCGCCAGCAGCTTGGTACAGGGACAAGGCTACACCTTC.

The J gene is TRBJ2-3, the V gene TRBV5-1; 7 nucleotides agree with TRBD2. The CDR3 is 16 residues long. With 3 bases clipped from V and 0 bases from J, the junction kept 7 bases outside the gene matches. Germline V gene lookup returns CDR1 SGHRS and CDR2 YFSETQ. CDR3 DNA sequence: TGCGCCAGCAGCTCGGATATTAGCGGGAGCACAGATACGCAGTATTTT. Encoded protein: CASSSDISGSTDTQYF.

V and J are TRBV10-1 and TRBJ1-1; tentative D call: TRBD1 (6 bases). The CDR3 consists of 15 residues. Germline V CDR1 and CDR2: WNHNN, SYGVQD (reference sequence). Deletions cut 0 bases from V and 1 base from J, with 9 bases between. CDR3 in amino acids: CASSESDSKNTEAFF. The CDR3 DNA follows: TGCGCCAGCAGTGAGTCGGACAGTAAGAACACTGAAGCTTTCTTT.